This T cell receptor (beta chain) was recorded in a study of blood T cell repertoires in COVID-19 (dated by TCRdb to 2019 to 2021). About the investigation overall: Samples from collaborators originated in the United States, Italy and Spain and spanned both the acute and convalescent phases of COVID-19. A de-identified subject ID, COVID-19 status, age in years and sex were almost always included in the sample metadata. HLA class I and class II types, where available, came from metadata supplied by the sample provider rather than from assay-based typing. Samples came from the ongoing ImmuneRACE study (first 160 participants) plus 1,254 subjects from 6 global collaborators. The material from the prospective study consisted of cDNA or gDNA derived from T cells, B-cell-depleted T cells, or PBMCs. Subjects who had been exposed to COVID-19, were actively infected with it, or had recovered from it provided the deeply sampled blood TCRbeta repertoires that made up the dataset. The repertoires were made available in a free public database intended to serve as a resource for research on the immune response to SARS-CoV-2.

Participants in the prospective study were aged about 18 to 89 years, lived in 24 United States geographic areas, and enrolled through a virtual design. In the prospective study, participants were assigned to cohorts based on the clinical history participants reported in a screening survey and a study questionnaire. In the prospective study, mobile phlebotomists collected whole blood, serum and a nasopharyngeal or oropharyngeal swab from each participant. Prospective study participants could optionally give additional blood draws and questionnaires over a 2-month period. Before DNA extraction, prospective study blood samples were shipped either frozen or at room temperature. The germline V gene (reference sequence) specifies DFQATT as CDR1 and SNEGSKA as CDR2. CDR3 length: 11 amino acids, cysteine to phenylalanine. Left in the record is the CDR3 DNA by itself, 33 bases read in frame from the first base. The V end loses 6 bases and the J end loses 1 base, and a stretch of 6 bases separates them.

TCRbeta CDR3 regions were amplified from genomic DNA using the immunoSEQ Assay, a bias-controlled multiplex PCR. The authors processed their data as follows. The number of nucleated cells in each sample was estimated by amplification of reference gene primers within the assay. Sequence reads were collapsed and filtered to measure the absolute abundance of every unique TCRbeta CDR3 rearrangement. For each sample, productive Simpson clonality was calculated as the square root of Simpson's diversity index across productive rearrangements. TCRdb took over this immuneACCESS table, retaining in-frame rearrangements with V and J assigned. Such tables are incomplete; in checked studies, under half of the missing clones stem from an unresolved V gene, and the remainder is unexplained. V and J calls plus clone size are reproduced from that table; the DNA served to infer D and trimming. For this sample the table gives about 430,000 clones, of which 70% to 90% were detected only once. The ten largest clones take up over 0.9% of the sample.

This clone has only one observation. This receptor's antigen is unknown. Base-call qualities are not available, and no considerably larger clone is one nucleotide away. Beyond this particular receptor, the publication reports: The quantity of clinical and demographic metadata differed by source and by participant and was supplied without curation.

This TCR was sampled from a woman aged 25 to 45 with acute COVID-19. Sequenced: PBMCs or T cells enriched from blood (not recorded which). The chain uses TRBV20-1 and TRBJ1-1, and possibly TRBD1, on 5 matching bases. The nucleotide sequence is TGCAGTGCGACAGAGAACACTGAAGCTTTCTTT. Translated, it reads CSATENTEAFF.